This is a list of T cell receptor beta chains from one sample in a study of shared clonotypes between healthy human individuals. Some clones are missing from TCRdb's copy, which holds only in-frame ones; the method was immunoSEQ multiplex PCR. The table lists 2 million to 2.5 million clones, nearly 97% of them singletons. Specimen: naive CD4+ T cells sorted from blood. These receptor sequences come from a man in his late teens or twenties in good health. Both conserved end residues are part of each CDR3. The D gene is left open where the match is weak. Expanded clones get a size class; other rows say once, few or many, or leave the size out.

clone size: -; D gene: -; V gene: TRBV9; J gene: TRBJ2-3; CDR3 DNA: TGTGCCAGCAGCGGAGTCGGGTGGGGGCTTGAAGATACGCAGTATTTT; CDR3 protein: CASSGVGWGLEDTQYF
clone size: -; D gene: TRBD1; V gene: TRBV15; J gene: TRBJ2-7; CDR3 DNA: TGTGCCACCAGCAGAGAAGGGTGGGACAGGGGCTACGAGCAGTACTTC; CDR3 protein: CATSREGWDRGYEQYF
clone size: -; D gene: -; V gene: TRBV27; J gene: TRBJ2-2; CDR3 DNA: TGTGCCAGCAGTTTATCTAGGCGGGAGAACACCGGGGAGCTGTTTTTT; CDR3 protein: CASSLSRRENTGELFF
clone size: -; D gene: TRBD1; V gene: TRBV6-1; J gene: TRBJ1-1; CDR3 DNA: TGTGCCAGCAGTGCCCGGACAGGGTACTTTGAAGAAGCTTTCTTT; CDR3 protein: CASSARTGYFEEAFF
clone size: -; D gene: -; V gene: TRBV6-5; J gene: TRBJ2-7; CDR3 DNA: TGTGCCAGCTCTAAAAACGTGGGAGGGACATACGAGCAGTACTTC; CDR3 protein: CASSKNVGGTYEQYF
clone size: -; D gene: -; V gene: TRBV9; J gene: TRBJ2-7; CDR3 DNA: TGTGCCAGCAGCGTAGTCTCGGATGCCGCCGAGCAGTACTTC; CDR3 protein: CASSVVSDAAEQYF
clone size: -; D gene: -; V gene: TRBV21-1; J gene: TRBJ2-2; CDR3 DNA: TGTGCCAGCAGCAAGCGCCTAGCGGGCAACACCGGGGAGCTGTTTTTT; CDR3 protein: CASSKRLAGNTGELFF
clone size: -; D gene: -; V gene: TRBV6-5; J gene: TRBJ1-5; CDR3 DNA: TGTGCCAGCAGTTACACAAGCAATCAGCCCCAGCATTTT; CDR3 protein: CASSYTSNQPQHF
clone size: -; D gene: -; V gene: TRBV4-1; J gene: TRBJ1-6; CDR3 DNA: TGCGCCAGCAGCCAGCACCGCGGGCCGGGGCAAAATTCACCCCTCCACTTT; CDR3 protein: CASSQHRGPGQNSPLHF
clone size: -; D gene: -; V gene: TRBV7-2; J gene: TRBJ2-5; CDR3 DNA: TGTGCCAGCAGCTTAGCTGGTGAGGGGCTCGAGACCCAGTACTTC; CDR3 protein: CASSLAGEGLETQYF
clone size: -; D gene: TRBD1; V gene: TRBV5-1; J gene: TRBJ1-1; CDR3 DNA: TGCGCCAGCAGCTTGGACAGGGGGGGAACTGAAGCTTTCTTT; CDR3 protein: CASSLDRGGTEAFF
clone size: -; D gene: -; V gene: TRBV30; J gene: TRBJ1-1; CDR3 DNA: TGTGCCTGGACTGGGGGGGACACTGAAGCTTTCTTT; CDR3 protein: CAWTGGDTEAFF
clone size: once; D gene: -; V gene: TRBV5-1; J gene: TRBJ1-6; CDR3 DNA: TGCGCCAGCAGCTTGGAACCAGCCTCGAGCTCCTATAATTCACCCCTCCACTTT; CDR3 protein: CASSLEPASSSYNSPLHF
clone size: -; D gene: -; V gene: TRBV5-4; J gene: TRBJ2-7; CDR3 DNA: TGTGCCAGCAGCTCGGACCGCTCCTACGAGCAGTACTTC; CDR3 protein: CASSSDRSYEQYF
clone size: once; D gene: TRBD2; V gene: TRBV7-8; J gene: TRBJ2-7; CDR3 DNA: TGTGCCAGCAGCTTATATAGCGGGAGGGGCGAGCAGTACTTC; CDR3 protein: CASSLYSGRGEQYF
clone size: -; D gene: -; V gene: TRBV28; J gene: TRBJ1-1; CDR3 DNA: TGTGCCAGCAGGGGTCCCGGGACTGGGAGGAACACTGAAGCTTTCTTT; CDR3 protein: CASRGPGTGRNTEAFF
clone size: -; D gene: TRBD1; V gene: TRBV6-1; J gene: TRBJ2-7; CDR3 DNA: TGTGCCAGCAGTGCGACCGGGACAGGGGCCTACGAGCAGTACTTC; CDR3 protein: CASSATGTGAYEQYF